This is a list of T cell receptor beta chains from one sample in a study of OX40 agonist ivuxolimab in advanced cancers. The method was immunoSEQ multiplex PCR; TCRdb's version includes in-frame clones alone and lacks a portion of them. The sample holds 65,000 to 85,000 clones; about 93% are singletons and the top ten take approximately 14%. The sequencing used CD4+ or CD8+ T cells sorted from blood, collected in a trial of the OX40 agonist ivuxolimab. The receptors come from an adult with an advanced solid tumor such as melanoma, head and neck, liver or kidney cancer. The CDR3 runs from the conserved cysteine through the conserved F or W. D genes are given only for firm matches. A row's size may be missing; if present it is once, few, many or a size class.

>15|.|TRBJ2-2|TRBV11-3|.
TGTGCCAGCAGCAGACTGGGCCTGAACACCGGGGAGCTGTTTTTT
CASSRLGLNTGELFF
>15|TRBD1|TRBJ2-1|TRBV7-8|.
TGTGCCAGCAGGAGGGGGCGGGTCGGGTCCAATGAGCAGTTCTTC
CASRRGRVGSNEQFF
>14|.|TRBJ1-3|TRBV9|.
TGTGCCAGCAGCCCCGGGACGGCTGGAAACACCATATATTTT
CASSPGTAGNTIYF
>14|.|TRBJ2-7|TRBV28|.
TGTGCCAGCAGTTTTAGGGGGATTGTTCACGAGCAGTACTTC
CASSFRGIVHEQYF
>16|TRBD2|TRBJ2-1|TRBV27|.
TGTGCCAGCCGCTCAAATAGCGGGAGAGGATACAATGAGCAGTTCTTC
CASRSNSGRGYNEQFF
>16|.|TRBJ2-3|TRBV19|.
TGTGCCAGTCTGGGAGAGGGGCAGGGAAGCACAGATACGCAGTATTTT
CASLGEGQGSTDTQYF
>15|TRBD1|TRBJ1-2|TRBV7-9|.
TGTGCCAGCAGCCCCCCCGGGACAGCACCATATGGCTACACCTTC
CASSPPGTAPYGYTF
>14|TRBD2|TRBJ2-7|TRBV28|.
TGTGCCAGCAGTTTTGGGGAGCGGGATGGCGAGCAGTACTTC
CASSFGERDGEQYF
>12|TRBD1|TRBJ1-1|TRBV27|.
TGTGCCAGCAGTCTGACAGGGTCTGAAGCTTTCTTT
CASSLTGSEAFF
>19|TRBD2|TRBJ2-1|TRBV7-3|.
TGTGCCAGCAGCTTCCCACGGACTAGCGGGAGAGGCGCCTACAATGAGCAGTTCTTC
CASSFPRTSGRGAYNEQFF
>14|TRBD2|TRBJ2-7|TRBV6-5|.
TGTGCCAGCAGTTATTGGACTAGCGGGTACGAGCAGTACTTC
CASSYWTSGYEQYF
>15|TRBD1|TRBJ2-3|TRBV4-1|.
TGCGCCAGCAGCCACGGGACAGGGGGCACAGATACGCAGTATTTT
CASSHGTGGTDTQYF
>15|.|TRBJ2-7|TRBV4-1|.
TGCGCCAGCAGCCAAGAAGGCAGGGTGTCCTACGAGCAGTACTTC
CASSQEGRVSYEQYF
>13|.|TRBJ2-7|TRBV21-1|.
TGTGCCGGGTATGCCTTACAGGGGTACGAGCAGTACTTC
CAGYALQGYEQYF
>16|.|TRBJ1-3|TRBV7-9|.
TGTGCCAGCAGCTTGGTTTCAGGGTCGGATGGAAACACCATATATTTT
CASSLVSGSDGNTIYF
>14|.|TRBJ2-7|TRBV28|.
TGTGCCAGCACCTTTAACACCCCCCCATACGAGCAGTACTTC
CASTFNTPPYEQYF
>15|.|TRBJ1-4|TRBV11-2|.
TGTGCCAGCAGCTTGGGCCGGCAGGGTAAAGAAAAACTGTTTTTT
CASSLGRQGKEKLFF
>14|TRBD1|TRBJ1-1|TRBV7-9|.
TGTGCCAGCAGCTCCGGGACAGTCGGTACTGAAGCTTTCTTT
CASSSGTVGTEAFF
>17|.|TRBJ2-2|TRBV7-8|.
TGTGCCAGCAGCTTAGCTAGCAGGAGGTCCGGAGCCGGGGAGCTGTTTTTT
CASSLASRRSGAGELFF
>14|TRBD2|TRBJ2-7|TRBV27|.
TGTGCCAGCAGTTATAGCGGGAAGCTACACGAGCAGTACTTC
CASSYSGKLHEQYF
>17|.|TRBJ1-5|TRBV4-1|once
TGCGCCAGCAGCCAAGTTGAGACGGGGGCGAGCAATCAGCCCCAGCATTTT
CASSQVETGASNQPQHF
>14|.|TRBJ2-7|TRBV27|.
TGTGCCAGCAGTGAACAACCGGGCAGCTACGAGCAGTACTTC
CASSEQPGSYEQYF
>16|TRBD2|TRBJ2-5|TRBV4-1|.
TGCGCCAGCAGCCAAGTAGCGGGAGGGGTTCGAGAGACCCAGTACTTC
CASSQVAGGVRETQYF
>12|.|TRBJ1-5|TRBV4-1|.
TGCGCCAGCAGCCAGGGGAATCAGCCCCAGCATTTT
CASSQGNQPQHF
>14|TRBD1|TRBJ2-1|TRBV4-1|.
TGCGCCAGCAGCCACCGGACAGGAAACAATGAGCAGTTCTTC
CASSHRTGNNEQFF
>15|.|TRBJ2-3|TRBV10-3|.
TGTGCCATCAGTGAATCCAGGGGAAAGGGAGATACGCAGTATTTT
CAISESRGKGDTQYF
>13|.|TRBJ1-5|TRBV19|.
TGTGCCAGTAGTATGGGGGGGGATCAGCCCCAGCATTTT
CASSMGGDQPQHF
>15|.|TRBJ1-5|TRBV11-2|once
TGTGCCAGCAGCTTATCGGGACTAAGCAATCAGCCCCAGCATTTT
CASSLSGLSNQPQHF
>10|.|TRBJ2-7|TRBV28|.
TGTGCCAGCAGTTTCAACGAGCAGTACTTC
CASSFNEQYF
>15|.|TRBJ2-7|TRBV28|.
TGTGCCAGCAGTTTAGGGCGAGATTACAGCTACGAGCAGTACTTC
CASSLGRDYSYEQYF
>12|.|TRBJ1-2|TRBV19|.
TGTGCCAGTACCCTGGACGGCTATGGCTACACCTTC
CASTLDGYGYTF
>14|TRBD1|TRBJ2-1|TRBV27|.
TGTGCCAGCAGCAATCAGGGGGCATACAATGAGCAGTTCTTC
CASSNQGAYNEQFF
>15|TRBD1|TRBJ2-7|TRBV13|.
TGTGCCAGCAGCTTTCGGACAGGGGGAATTTACGAGCAGTACTTC
CASSFRTGGIYEQYF